Below are 23 T cell receptor beta chains sequenced from a single sample in a study of radiation and T cells in renal cell carcinoma. The method was immunoSEQ multiplex PCR; TCRdb's version includes in-frame clones alone and lacks a portion of them. The data show 150,000 or so clones, about nine tenths seen once. The time point: baseline pretreatment blood. Described treatment: 15 Gy SBRT to primary tumor, nephrectomy 4 weeks later. Sequenced material: blood, taken from a patient whose treatment included radiotherapy and nephrectomy. The receptors were gathered from a woman between 65 and 79 years old with renal cell carcinoma.

The rearrangement joins TRBV19 to TRBJ2-2, with a tentative D call TRBD1 (5 bases). There are 14 residues in the CDR3. Per the germline V gene, CDR1 is LNHDA and CDR2 is SQIVND (reference sequence). The V end lost 8 bases, the J end lost 1 base, and 11 bases lay between the germline ends. CDR3 nucleotides: TGTGCCAGTTCGACAGCTAGGAACACCGGGGAGCTGTTTTTT. Protein product: CASSTARNTGELFF.

The V and J genes are TRBV6-1 and TRBJ2-3; 12 bases fit TRBD2. The CDR3 extends over 14 amino acids. Trimming at V came to 10 bases and at J to 1 base, leaving 3 bases not matched to a gene. Per the germline V gene, CDR1 is MNHNS and CDR2 is SASEGT. The CDR3 nucleotides are TGTGCCATCCGACTAGCGGGGGGCACAGATACGCAGTATTTT. It translates to CAIRLAGGTDTQYF.

The chain is built from TRBV30 and TRBJ2-1, with 10 bases that match TRBD2. The germline V gene has CDR1 GTSNPN and CDR2 SVGIG (reference sequence). V was clipped by 0 bases and J by 4 bases; unmatched bases: 3. This CDR3 spans 15 amino acids. This CDR3 is CAWSVLAGSYNEQFF. The CDR3 bases are TGTGCCTGGAGTGTACTAGCGGGGTCGTACAATGAGCAGTTCTTC.

The chain is built from TRBV5-1 and TRBJ2-7; 10 bases line up with TRBD1. CDR3 length: 14 residues. The V and J ends lost 3 bases and 7 bases, in that order; junction bases with no gene match: 7. CDR1 and CDR2 (germline): SGHRS, YFSETQ. CDR3 coding DNA: TGCGCCAGCAGCTCGCCGGGACAGGGGAAAGAGCAGTACTTC. Residues: CASSSPGQGKEQYF.

The gene calls are TRBV5-6 and TRBJ1-2, with 7 bases lining up with TRBD1. The CDR3 contains 13 residues. V dropped 4 bases and J dropped 3; count of bases not matched to a gene: 3. Germline V gene data show CDR1 as SGHDT and CDR2 as YYEEEE. For the CDR3, the DNA is TGTGCCAGCAGCCTCGGGACAGACTATGGCTACACCTTC. Translated, it gives CASSLGTDYGYTF.

The V and J genes are TRBV5-4 and TRBJ1-1; weak D call: TRBD1 (6 bases). V shed 5 bases and J shed 0 bases, with 14 bases lying between them. The CDR3 covers 15 residues. Germline assignment: CDR1 SGHNT and CDR2 YYREEE (reference sequence). CDR3 in amino acids: CASSSPGQLNTEAFF. The CDR3 region has the DNA TGTGCCAGCAGTTCCCCAGGACAGTTGAACACTGAAGCTTTCTTT.

V usage is TRBV7-3 and J usage is TRBJ2-3; D not certain. This CDR3 has 14 residues. Germline CDR1 is SGHTA and CDR2 is FQGTGA. V gave up 6 bases and J gave up 0 bases, with 10 bases separating them. The CDR3 here is CASSLSASTDTQYF. DNA of the CDR3: TGTGCCAGCAGTCTTTCGGCTAGCACAGATACGCAGTATTTT.

The V and J genes are TRBV4-2 and TRBJ2-7, with D tentatively TRBD2 (5 bases). V dropped 0 bases and J dropped 5 bases, with 11 bases sitting between them. Germline lookup yields CDR1 LGHNA and CDR2 YNFKEQ. The CDR3 spans 14 residues. Written as DNA, the CDR3 is TGTGCCAGCAGCCAAGATCTGGAGGTGGACGAGCAGTACTTC. It encodes CASSQDLEVDEQYF.

The V and J genes are TRBV5-4 and TRBJ2-7; TRBD1 aligns across 11 bases. The CDR3 loop spans 14 amino acids. Trimming cost V 4 bases and J 5 bases; bases outside gene matches: 5. Germline loops: CDR1 SGHNT, CDR2 YYREEE (reference sequence). This CDR3 reads CASSRTGGGHEQYF. The CDR3 DNA reads TGTGCCAGCAGCCGGACAGGGGGCGGCCACGAGCAGTACTTC.

The chain combines TRBV7-2 with TRBJ1-6; D may be TRBD1 (5 bases). CDR1 is SGHTA and CDR2 is FQGNSA in the germline V gene. The CDR3 spans 13 residues. V dropped 5 bases and J dropped 6 bases, with 8 bases sitting between them. CDR3 nucleotide sequence: TGTGCCAGCAGCCGCCAGGGTAATTCACCCCTCCACTTT. This codes for CASSRQGNSPLHF.

The chain is built from TRBV27 and TRBJ1-6; no clear D gene. The ends were cut back, 1 base at V and 6 bases at J, with 13 bases in the middle. The germline V gene has CDR1 MNHEY and CDR2 SMNVEV (reference sequence). The CDR3 sequence is 16 residues long. The CDR3 region is CASSLFGTAGNSPLHF. DNA of the CDR3: TGTGCCAGCAGTTTATTCGGTACAGCCGGTAATTCACCCCTCCACTTT.

This sequence joins TRBV7-2 and TRBJ2-3, with 10 bases aligning to TRBD2. V was clipped by 3 bases and J by 1 base; unmatched bases: 4. The CDR3 has 16 residues. Germline V lookup: CDR1 SGHTA, CDR2 FQGNSA. In nucleotides, the CDR3 is TGTGCCAGCAGCTTCGCCCTAGCGGGGGGCACAGATACGCAGTATTTT. Its protein product is CASSFALAGGTDTQYF.

The rearrangement joins TRBV5-1 to TRBJ2-5, with D possibly matching TRBD2 (7 bases). In germline, CDR1 is SGHRS, CDR2 YFSETQ. The ends were cut back, 4 bases at V and 3 bases at J, with 22 bases in the middle. The CDR3 length is 17 residues. The CDR3 DNA reads as TGCGCCAGCAGCGTGGGGGCTAGCGGAGTTAGAAAAGAGACCCAGTACTTC. It codes for CASSVGASGVRKETQYF.

This chain joins TRBV18 and TRBJ2-7; the D is unclear. Deletions cut 3 bases from V and 6 bases from J, with 12 bases between. The length of the CDR3 is 13 residues. Germline V gene data show CDR1 as KGHSH and CDR2 as LQKENI. The DNA of the CDR3 is TGTGCCAGCTCACCGAGCCGGCTCAGCGAGCAGTACTTC. Translating it yields CASSPSRLSEQYF.

The chain couples TRBV6-1 to TRBJ2-3; D is perhaps TRBD1 or TRBD2 (5 bases each). CDR1 is MNHNS and CDR2 is SASEGT in the germline V gene. Between the trimmed V and J ends, which lost 3 bases and 2 bases, there was a span of 12 bases. CDR3 length equals 15 residues. This chain's CDR3 is CASSEVRGPTDTQYF. The CDR3 DNA follows: TGTGCCAGCAGTGAGGTTCGGGGACCCACAGATACGCAGTATTTT.

This clone has only one observation. V gene TRBV7-2 combines with J gene TRBJ1-5; no definite D call. Trimming left V 2 bases short and J 2 bases short, with 7 bases between. The CDR3 totals 14 residues. CDR1 SGHTA and CDR2 FQGNSA come from the germline V gene. The CDR3 region is CASSLQEGNQPQHF. The CDR3 DNA follows: TGTGCCAGCAGCTTACAGGAGGGCAATCAGCCCCAGCATTTT. The full variable domain, in which reference TRBV7-2 and TRBJ1-5 provide the parts outside the CDR3, is GAGVSQSPSNKVTEKGKDVELRCDPISGHTALYWYRQSLGQGLEFLIYFQGNSAPDKSGLPSDRFSAERTGGSVSTLTIQRTQQEDSAVYLCASSLQEGNQPQHFGDGTRLSIL.

This rearrangement joins TRBV6-6 to TRBJ2-5; 8 bases fit TRBD1. Germline values: CDR1 MNHNY, CDR2 SVGAGI (reference sequence). With V trimmed by 2 bases and J by 0 bases, 5 bases remained unmatched. This CDR3 contains 16 residues. The CDR3 coding sequence is TGTGCCAGCAGTTACGGACAGGGTTGGTACCAAGAGACCCAGTACTTC. Protein sequence: CASSYGQGWYQETQYF.

V and J are TRBV19 and TRBJ1-3; weak D call: TRBD1 (6 bases). Trimming left V 6 bases short and J 1 base short, with 10 bases between. The CDR3 has 14 residues. Germline loops: CDR1 LNHDA, CDR2 SQIVND (reference sequence). CDR3 in amino acids: CASSPQGSGNTIYF. In nucleotides, the CDR3 is TGTGCCAGTAGCCCACAGGGTTCTGGAAACACCATATATTTT.

The rearrangement links TRBV30 to TRBJ1-6, with 8 bases aligning to TRBD1. CDR3 length equals 13 residues. The ends lost 5 bases at V and 5 bases at J; junction bases unmatched: 2. Germline-derived CDR1 and CDR2 are GTSNPN and SVGIG (reference sequence). The CDR3 DNA reads TGTGCCTGGGGACAGGGCAATAATTCACCCCTCCACTTT. Protein product: CAWGQGNNSPLHF.

The chain combines TRBV4-1 with TRBJ1-5, with D perhaps matching TRBD1 (5 bases). The CDR3 loop spans 14 amino acids. Trimming left V 3 bases short and J 4 bases short, with 10 bases between. Per germline, CDR1 MGHRA and CDR2 YSYEKL. The CDR3 DNA follows: TGCGCCAGCAGCCAGGAGACAGCTAATCAGCCCCAGCATTTT. This gives the protein CASSQETANQPQHF.

The chain couples TRBV19 to TRBJ1-4; D not certain. This CDR3 has 13 residues. The germline V and J ends were trimmed by 6 bases and 11 bases, with 16 bases remaining between them. CDR1 is LNHDA and CDR2 is SQIVND in the germline V gene (reference sequence). DNA of the CDR3: TGTGCCAGTAGCCGGACCGCCCCTGACAAACTGTTTTTT. As protein: CASSRTAPDKLFF.

This clone has a single count. V usage is TRBV27 and J usage is TRBJ2-3; possible D gene TRBD2, 6 bases. CDR1 is MNHEY, CDR2 SMNVEV, per germline (reference sequence). Between the trimmed V and J ends, which lost 5 bases and 7 bases, there was a span of 13 bases. CDR3 length: 13 residues. The CDR3 region is CASSRSGLYTQYF. The CDR3 DNA is TGTGCCAGCAGTCGCTCGGGACTCTATACGCAGTATTTT.

The J gene is TRBJ2-7, the V gene TRBV7-2; a possible D gene is TRBD2 (6 bases). The CDR3 is 18 residues long. V lost 1 base and J 2 bases, leaving 21 bases between the germline ends. The germline gives CDR1 SGHTA, CDR2 FQGNSA. DNA of the CDR3: TGTGCCAGCAGCTTAGTAGTCGATGCAGGGCGGGGAGCCTACGAGCAGTACTTC. Translating gives CASSLVVDAGRGAYEQYF.